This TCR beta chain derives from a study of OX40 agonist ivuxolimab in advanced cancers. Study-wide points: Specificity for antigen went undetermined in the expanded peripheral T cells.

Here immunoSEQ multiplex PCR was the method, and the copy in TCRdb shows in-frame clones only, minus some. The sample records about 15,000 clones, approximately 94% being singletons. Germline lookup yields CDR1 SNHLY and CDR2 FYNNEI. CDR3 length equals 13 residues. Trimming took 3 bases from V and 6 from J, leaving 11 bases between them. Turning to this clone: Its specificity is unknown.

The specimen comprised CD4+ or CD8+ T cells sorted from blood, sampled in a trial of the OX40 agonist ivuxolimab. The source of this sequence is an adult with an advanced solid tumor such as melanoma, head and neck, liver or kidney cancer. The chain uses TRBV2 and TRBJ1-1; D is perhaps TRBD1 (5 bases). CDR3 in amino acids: CASSDRAGPEAFF. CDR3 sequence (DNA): TGTGCCAGCAGTGATAGAGCGGGGCCTGAAGCTTTCTTT.